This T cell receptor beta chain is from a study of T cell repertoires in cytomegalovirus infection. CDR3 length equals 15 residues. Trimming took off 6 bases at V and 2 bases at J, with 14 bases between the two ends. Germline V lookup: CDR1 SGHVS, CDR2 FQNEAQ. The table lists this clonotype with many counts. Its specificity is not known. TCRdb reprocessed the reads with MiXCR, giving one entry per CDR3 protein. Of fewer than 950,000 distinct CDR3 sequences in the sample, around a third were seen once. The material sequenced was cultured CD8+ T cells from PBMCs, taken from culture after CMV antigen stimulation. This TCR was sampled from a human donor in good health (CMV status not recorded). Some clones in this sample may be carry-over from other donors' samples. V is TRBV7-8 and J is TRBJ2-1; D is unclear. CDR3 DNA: TGTGCCAGCAGTAAAGAGGTTCCCGCCTACAATGAGCAGTTCTTC. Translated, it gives CASSKEVPAYNEQFF.